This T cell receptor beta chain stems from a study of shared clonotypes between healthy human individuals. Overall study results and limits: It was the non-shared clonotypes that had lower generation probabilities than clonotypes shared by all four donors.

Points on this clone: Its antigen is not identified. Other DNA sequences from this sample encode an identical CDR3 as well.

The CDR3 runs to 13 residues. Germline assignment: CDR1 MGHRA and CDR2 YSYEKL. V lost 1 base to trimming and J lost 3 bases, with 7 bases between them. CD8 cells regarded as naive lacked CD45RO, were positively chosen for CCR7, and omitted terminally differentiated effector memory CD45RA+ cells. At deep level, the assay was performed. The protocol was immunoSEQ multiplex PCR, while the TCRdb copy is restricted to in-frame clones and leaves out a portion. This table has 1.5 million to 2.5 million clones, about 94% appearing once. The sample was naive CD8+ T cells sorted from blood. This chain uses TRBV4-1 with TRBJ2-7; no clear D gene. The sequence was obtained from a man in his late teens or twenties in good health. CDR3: CASSQGRIYEQYF. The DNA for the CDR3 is TGCGCCAGCAGCCAAGGACGGATCTACGAGCAGTACTTC.